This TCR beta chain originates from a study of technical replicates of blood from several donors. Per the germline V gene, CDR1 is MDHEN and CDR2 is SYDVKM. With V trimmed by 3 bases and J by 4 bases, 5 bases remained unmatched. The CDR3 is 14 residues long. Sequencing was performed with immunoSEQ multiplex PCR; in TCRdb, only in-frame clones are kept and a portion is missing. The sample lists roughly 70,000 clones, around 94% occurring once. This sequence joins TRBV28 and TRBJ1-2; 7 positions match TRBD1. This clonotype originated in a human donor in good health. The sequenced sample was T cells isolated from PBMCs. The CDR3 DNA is TGTGCCAGCAGTTTCGTGGACAGGATCTATGGCTACACCTTC. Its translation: CASSFVDRIYGYTF.